This T cell receptor (beta chain) was obtained from a study of regulatory T cells in long-lasting Graves disease. CDR3 regions were amplified by Arm-PCR using iRepertoire HTBI primers to build TCR beta libraries. Each CDR3 protein gets one entry after TCRdb re-called the multiplex PCR reads with MiXCR. This table holds about 300,000 distinct CDR3 sequences, 18% found once. This clonotype has ten or more counts. CDR1 is SEHNR, CDR2 FQNEAQ, per germline (reference sequence). The CDR3 runs to 15 residues. The V and J ends lost 0 bases and 2 bases respectively, with 11 bases between them. Sample time point: newly diagnosed GD, antithyroid drugs for less than 3 months. The TCR library was made from RNA extracted from PBMCs.

The chain couples TRBV7-9 to TRBJ2-7; the D gene is possibly TRBD2 (7 bases). The TCR was taken from a female donor with Graves disease. Sequenced material: peripheral blood mononuclear cells (PBMCs), taken at new diagnosis, from a patient treated with antithyroid drugs. The CDR3 DNA reads as TGTGCCAGCAGCTTAGCGGGGGGGGCAACCTACGAGCAGTACTTC. Protein sequence: CASSLAGGATYEQYF.